Listed below are T cell receptor beta chains from one sample, sequenced in a study of blood T cell repertoires in COVID-19. Method: immunoSEQ multiplex PCR; TCRdb's copy keeps in-frame clones and lacks some. The sample records 30,000 to 40,000 clones, roughly 70% being singletons. The sample taken for sequencing was peripheral blood. Source of these receptors: a man aged 65 to 79 with COVID-19, enrolled during active disease. Each CDR3 is given with its conserved first and last residue. D genes are given only for firm matches. The size field is filled for only some rows; it gives once, few, many or a size class.

j_call clone_size d_call v_call cdr3_nt cdr3_aa
TRBJ1-2 few . TRBV29-1 TGCAGCGTCCCTGACAGCTATGGCTACACCTTC CSVPDSYGYTF
TRBJ1-2 . TRBD1 TRBV27 TGTGCCAGCAGTCAGACAGGGAACTATGGCTACACCTTC CASSQTGNYGYTF
TRBJ2-3 . TRBD1 TRBV6-4 TGTGCCAGCAGTGACTGGACAGGGGGCAAAGATACGCAGTATTTT CASSDWTGGKDTQYF
TRBJ2-7 . TRBD1 TRBV20-1 TGCAGTGCTAGTCCCGGACAGGGGCTCTCCTACGAGCAGTACTTC CSASPGQGLSYEQYF
TRBJ1-1 . . TRBV29-1 TGCAGCGTTGTAATTGGGAGTATGAACACTGAAGCTTTCTTT CSVVIGSMNTEAFF
TRBJ1-2 . . TRBV5-1 TGCGCCAGCAGCTTGGACAGTTGGCGGGGTGGCTACACCTTC CASSLDSWRGGYTF
TRBJ1-6 . . TRBV4-1 TGCGCCAGCAGCCAGCGTGAGGGAGCGGACAATTCACCCCTCCACTTT CASSQREGADNSPLHF
TRBJ1-3 . . TRBV3-1/TRBV3-2 TGTGCCAGCAGCCATTACAGGAGCGGAAACACCATATATTTT CASSHYRSGNTIYF
TRBJ2-1 . . TRBV27 TGTGCCAGCAGTTTAATGGCGGGACAGTTTTACTACAATGAGCAGTTCTTC CASSLMAGQFYYNEQFF
TRBJ1-2 . . TRBV5-1 TGCGCCAGCAGCGAAGAGGGCCGTTATGGCTACACCTTC CASSEEGRYGYTF
TRBJ2-5 . . TRBV5-4 TGTGCCAGCAGCTTGGGACTAGGCGGAGAGACCCAGTACTTC CASSLGLGGETQYF
TRBJ2-1 . TRBD2 TRBV5-1 TGCGCCAGCAGCTTGTTTGCGGGGGGGCTCTATGAGCAGTTCTTC CASSLFAGGLYEQFF
TRBJ1-2 . TRBD1 TRBV5-1 TGCGCCAGCAGCCCAGACGGGACAGGGGGCGACGGTGATGTCTACACCTTC CASSPDGTGGDGDVYTF
TRBJ2-1 . TRBD2 TRBV9 TGTGCCAGCAGCTCTAGCGGGGGGCTCTACAATGAGCAGTTCTTC CASSSSGGLYNEQFF
TRBJ1-4 . TRBD1 TRBV9 TGTGCCAGCAGCGTTGGACAGGGGGTTGTAAAACTGTTTTTT CASSVGQGVVKLFF
TRBJ2-1 . TRBD1 TRBV29-1 TGCAGCGCCCCGGGACAGGGGGTAAATGAGCAGTTCTTC CSAPGQGVNEQFF
TRBJ2-7 few TRBD2 TRBV10-3 TGTGCCATCAGGGGGACTAGCGGGAGAGCCCGCTACGAGCAGTACTTC CAIRGTSGRARYEQYF
TRBJ2-2 . . TRBV13 TGTGCCAGCGAAACCCGGGACTTCCCGAACACCGGGGAGCTGTTTTTT CASETRDFPNTGELFF
TRBJ2-7 . TRBD2 TRBV19 TGTGCCAGTAGTCTACTAGCGGGGGACTACGAGCAGTACTTC CASSLLAGDYEQYF
TRBJ1-4 . . TRBV4-1 TGCGCCAGCAGCCAAGAGGTCACTCTCGAAAAACTGTTTTTT CASSQEVTLEKLFF
TRBJ2-7 . TRBD1 TRBV5-1 TGCGCCAGCAGCCAGATGTTAGGGGGCTCTAGCGAGCAGTACTTC CASSQMLGGSSEQYF
TRBJ2-1 . TRBD1 TRBV10-2 TGCGCCAGCAGTGAGTCGCCGGGACAGGGCAATGAGCAGTTCTTC CASSESPGQGNEQFF
TRBJ1-2 few . TRBV6-5 TGTGCCAGCAGTTACGGTTGGCGGTATGGCTACACCTTC CASSYGWRYGYTF
TRBJ2-5 . . TRBV12-3/TRBV12-4 TGTGCCAGCACCTATTTAGGGGCAGAGACCCAGTACTTC CASTYLGAETQYF
TRBJ2-2 . TRBD2 TRBV7-3 TGTGCCAGCAGCCGACTAGCGGGGAGCATAACCGGGGAGCTGTTTTTT CASSRLAGSITGELFF
TRBJ2-1 . . TRBV30 TGTGCCTGGGCTGACTATTGGCCGGTGGGTGAGCAGTTCTTC CAWADYWPVGEQFF
TRBJ2-1 . TRBD2 TRBV24-1 TGTGCCACCAGTGACCCGGGACTAGCGGGAGGGAATGAGCAGTTCTTC CATSDPGLAGGNEQFF
TRBJ2-7 . . TRBV5-1 TGCGCCAGCAGCTTTAGGGGGACGGTGGACGAGCAGTACTTC CASSFRGTVDEQYF
TRBJ2-1 . . TRBV6-6 TGTGCCAGCAGAATGGGAGATGATGAGCAGTTCTTC CASRMGDDEQFF